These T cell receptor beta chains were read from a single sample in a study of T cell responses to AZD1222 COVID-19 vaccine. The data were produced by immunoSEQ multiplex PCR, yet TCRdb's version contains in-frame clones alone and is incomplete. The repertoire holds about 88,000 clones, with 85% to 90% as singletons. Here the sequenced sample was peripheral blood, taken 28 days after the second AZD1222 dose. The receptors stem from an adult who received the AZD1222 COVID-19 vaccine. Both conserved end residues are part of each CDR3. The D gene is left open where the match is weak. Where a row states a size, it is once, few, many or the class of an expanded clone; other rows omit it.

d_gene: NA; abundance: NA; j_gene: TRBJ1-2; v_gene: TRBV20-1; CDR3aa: CSAGTVGGYTF; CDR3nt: TGCAGTGCTGGGACGGTGGGTGGCTACACCTTC
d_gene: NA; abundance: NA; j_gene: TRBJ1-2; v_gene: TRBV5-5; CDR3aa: CASSLGSNYGYTF; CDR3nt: TGTGCCAGCAGCTTGGGGTCGAACTATGGCTACACCTTC
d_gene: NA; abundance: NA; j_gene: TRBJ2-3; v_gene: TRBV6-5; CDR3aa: CASSYSSTDTQYF; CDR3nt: TGTGCCAGCAGTTACTCTAGCACAGATACGCAGTATTTT
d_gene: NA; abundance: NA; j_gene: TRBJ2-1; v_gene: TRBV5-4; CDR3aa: CASSLGKPSYNEQFF; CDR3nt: TGTGCCAGCAGCTTAGGTAAACCCTCCTACAATGAGCAGTTCTTC
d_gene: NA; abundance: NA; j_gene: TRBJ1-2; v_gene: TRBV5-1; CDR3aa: CASSLQVSNYGYTF; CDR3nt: TGCGCCAGCAGCTTACAGGTTTCTAACTATGGCTACACCTTC
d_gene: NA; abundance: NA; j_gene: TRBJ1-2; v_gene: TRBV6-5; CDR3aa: CASSRGERGYTF; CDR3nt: TGTGCCAGCAGCCGTGGAGAGAGGGGCTACACCTTC
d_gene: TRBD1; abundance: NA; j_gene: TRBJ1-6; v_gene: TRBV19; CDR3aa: CASSTISWDRGLPSSYNSPLHF; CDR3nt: TGTGCCAGTAGTACGATATCGTGGGACAGGGGGCTCCCGAGCTCCTATAATTCACCCCTCCACTTT
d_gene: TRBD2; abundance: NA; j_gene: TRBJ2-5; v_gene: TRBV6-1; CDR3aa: CASSESPSGGWETQYF; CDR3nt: TGTGCCAGCAGTGAATCCCCTAGCGGGGGCTGGGAGACCCAGTACTTC
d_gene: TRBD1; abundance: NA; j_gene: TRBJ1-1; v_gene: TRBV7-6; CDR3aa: CASSQTGVRSTEAFF; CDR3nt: TGTGCCAGCAGCCAGACAGGGGTGAGGAGCACTGAAGCTTTCTTT
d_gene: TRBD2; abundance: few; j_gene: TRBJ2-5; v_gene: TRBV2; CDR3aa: CASSEIASGGRTQYF; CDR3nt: TGTGCCAGCAGTGAAATAGCTAGCGGGGGGAGGACCCAGTACTTC
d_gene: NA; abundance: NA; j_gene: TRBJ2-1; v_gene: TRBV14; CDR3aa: CASSPEGGGTYNEQFF; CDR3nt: TGTGCCAGCAGCCCAGAGGGCGGGGGCACCTACAATGAGCAGTTCTTC
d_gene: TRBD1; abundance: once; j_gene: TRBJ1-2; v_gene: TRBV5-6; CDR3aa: CASSFPGGQGSGYTF; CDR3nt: TGTGCCAGCAGCTTCCCAGGGGGACAGGGGTCTGGCTACACCTTC
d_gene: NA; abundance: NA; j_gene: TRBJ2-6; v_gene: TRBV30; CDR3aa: CAWSAQPTSGANVLTF; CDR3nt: TGTGCCTGGAGTGCCCAGCCGACTTCTGGGGCCAACGTCCTGACTTTC
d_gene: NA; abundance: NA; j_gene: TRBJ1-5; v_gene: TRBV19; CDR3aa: CASTPNGAVNQPQHF; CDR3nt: TGTGCCAGTACCCCCAATGGGGCAGTTAATCAGCCCCAGCATTTT
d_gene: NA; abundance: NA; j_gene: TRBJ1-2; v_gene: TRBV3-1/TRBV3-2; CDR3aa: CASSRETSDYGYTF; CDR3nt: TGTGCCAGCAGCCGCGAGACATCAGACTATGGCTACACCTTC
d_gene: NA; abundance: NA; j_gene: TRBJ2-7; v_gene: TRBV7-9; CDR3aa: CASSLANIPYEQYF; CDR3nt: TGTGCCAGCAGCTTAGCGAACATCCCCTACGAGCAGTACTTC
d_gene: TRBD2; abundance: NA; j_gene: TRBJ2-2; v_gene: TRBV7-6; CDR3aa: CASSLRGAGVTGELFF; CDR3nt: TGTGCCAGCAGCTTAAGGGGAGCGGGGGTTACCGGGGAGCTGTTTTTT
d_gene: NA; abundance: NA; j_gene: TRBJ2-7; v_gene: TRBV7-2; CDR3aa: CASSLVRAYEQYF; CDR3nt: TGTGCCAGCAGCTTAGTCAGGGCCTACGAGCAGTACTTC
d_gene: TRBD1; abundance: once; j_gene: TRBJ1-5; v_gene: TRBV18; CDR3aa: CASSRQGGQPQHF; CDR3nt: TGTGCCAGCTCAAGACAGGGAGGGCAGCCCCAGCATTTT
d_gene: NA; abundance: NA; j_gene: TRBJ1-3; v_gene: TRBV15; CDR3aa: CATSRVPGAGNTIYF; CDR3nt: TGTGCCACCAGCAGAGTGCCCGGGGCTGGAAACACCATATATTTT
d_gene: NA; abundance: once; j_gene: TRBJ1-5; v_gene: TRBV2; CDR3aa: CASNVGGINQPQHF; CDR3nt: TGTGCCAGCAACGTGGGGGGGATCAATCAGCCCCAGCATTTT
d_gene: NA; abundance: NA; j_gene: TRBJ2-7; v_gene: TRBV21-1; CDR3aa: CASSPRVFRPYEQYF; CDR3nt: TGTGCCAGCAGTCCCAGGGTATTTCGCCCTTACGAGCAGTACTTC
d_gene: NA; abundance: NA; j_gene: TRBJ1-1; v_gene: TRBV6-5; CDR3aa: CASSRDGYTEAFF; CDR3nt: TGTGCCAGCAGTCGGGACGGATACACTGAAGCTTTCTTT
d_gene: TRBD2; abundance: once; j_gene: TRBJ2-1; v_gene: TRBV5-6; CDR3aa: CASSLVVGGSYNEQFF; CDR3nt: TGTGCCAGCAGCTTGGTTGTCGGGGGGTCCTACAATGAGCAGTTCTTC
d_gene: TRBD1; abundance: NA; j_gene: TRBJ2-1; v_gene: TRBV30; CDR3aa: CAWRGRRGRGSYNEQFF; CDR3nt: TGTGCCTGGAGGGGTCGCAGGGGGCGAGGGTCCTACAATGAGCAGTTCTTC
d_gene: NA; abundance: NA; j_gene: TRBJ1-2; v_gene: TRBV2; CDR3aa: CASRETSYGYTF; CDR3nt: TGTGCCAGCAGAGAAACAAGTTATGGCTACACCTTC
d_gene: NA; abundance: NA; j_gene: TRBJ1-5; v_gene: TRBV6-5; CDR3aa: CASRRQPGDQPQHF; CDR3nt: TGTGCCAGCAGAAGACAGCCAGGGGATCAGCCCCAGCATTTT
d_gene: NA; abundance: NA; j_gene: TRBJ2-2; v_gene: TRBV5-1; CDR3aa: CASSLDRPNTGELFF; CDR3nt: TGCGCCAGCAGCTTGGACAGGCCCAACACCGGGGAGCTGTTTTTT
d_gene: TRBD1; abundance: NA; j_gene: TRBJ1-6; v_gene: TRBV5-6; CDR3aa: CASSQRDSGNSPLHF; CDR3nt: TGTGCCAGCAGCCAAAGGGACAGTGGTAATTCACCCCTCCACTTT
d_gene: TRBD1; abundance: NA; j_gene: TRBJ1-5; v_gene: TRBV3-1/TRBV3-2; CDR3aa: CASSARQGDQPQHF; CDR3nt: TGTGCCAGCAGCGCGAGACAGGGGGATCAGCCCCAGCATTTT
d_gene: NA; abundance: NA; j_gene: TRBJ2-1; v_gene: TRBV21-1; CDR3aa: CASSKRMSSYNEQFF; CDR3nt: TGTGCCAGCAGCAAGCGGATGAGCTCCTACAATGAGCAGTTCTTC
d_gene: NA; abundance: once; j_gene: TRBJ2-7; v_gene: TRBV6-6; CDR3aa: CASSPGVSSYEQYF; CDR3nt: TGTGCCAGCAGCCCTGGGGTTAGCTCCTACGAGCAGTACTTC
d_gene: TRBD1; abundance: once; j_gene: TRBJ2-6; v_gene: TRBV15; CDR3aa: CATSRGQGAAGANVLTF; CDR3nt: TGTGCCACCAGCAGAGGCCAGGGGGCGGCTGGGGCCAACGTCCTGACTTTC
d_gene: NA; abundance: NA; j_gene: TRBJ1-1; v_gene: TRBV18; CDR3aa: CASSRIGHPGGEAFF; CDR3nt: TGTGCCAGCTCCCGAATCGGACACCCTGGAGGGGAAGCTTTCTTT
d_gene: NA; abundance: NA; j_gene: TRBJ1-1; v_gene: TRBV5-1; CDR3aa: CASSLRDTGGLEAFF; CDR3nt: TGCGCCAGCAGCCTGCGGGACACAGGCGGTTTAGAAGCTTTCTTT
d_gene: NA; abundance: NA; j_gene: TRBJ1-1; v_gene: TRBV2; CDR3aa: CASSVENTEAFF; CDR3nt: TGTGCCAGCAGTGTTGAGAACACTGAAGCTTTCTTT
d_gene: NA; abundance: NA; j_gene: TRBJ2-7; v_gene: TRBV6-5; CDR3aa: CASTGNTYYEQYF; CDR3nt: TGTGCCAGCACGGGCAACACCTACTACGAGCAGTACTTC
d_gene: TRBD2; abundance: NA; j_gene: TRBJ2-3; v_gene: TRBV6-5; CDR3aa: CASVGAGGISDTQYF; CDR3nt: TGTGCCAGTGTGGGAGCGGGGGGGATCTCAGATACGCAGTATTTT
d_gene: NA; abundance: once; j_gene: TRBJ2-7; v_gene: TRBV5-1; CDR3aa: CASSQLRGYEQYF; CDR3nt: TGCGCCAGCAGCCAACTACGGGGCTACGAGCAGTACTTC
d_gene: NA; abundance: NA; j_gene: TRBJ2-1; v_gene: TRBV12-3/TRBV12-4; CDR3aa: CASSRRGEQFF; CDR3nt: TGTGCCAGCAGTCGAAGGGGGGAGCAGTTCTTC